Listed below are T cell receptor beta chains from one sample, sequenced in a study of blood T cell repertoires in COVID-19. Method: immunoSEQ multiplex PCR; TCRdb's copy keeps in-frame clones and lacks some. Counted here are about 200,000 clones, around nine tenths occurring once; the ten biggest clones make up roughly a sixth. Sequencing was carried out using peripheral blood. Receptors were obtained from a man in his forties or fifties with COVID-19, enrolled during active disease. CDR3s include the opening cysteine and the closing phenylalanine or tryptophan. A D gene is named only where the DNA matches it firmly. Some rows have no size entry. The others give once, few or many, or a class for an expanded clone.

TRBJ2-2 TRBV9 NA NA CASSHASAANTGELFF TGTGCCAGCAGCCACGCTAGCGCCGCGAACACCGGGGAGCTGTTTTTT
TRBJ1-4 TRBV4-2 TRBD1 NA CASSQSGGTGNEKLFF TGTGCCAGCAGCCAATCGGGCGGGACAGGGAATGAAAAACTGTTTTTT
TRBJ2-6 TRBV15 NA NA CATSREGAVTGANVLTF TGTGCCACCAGCAGAGAGGGGGCTGTGACTGGGGCCAACGTCCTGACTTTC
TRBJ2-1 TRBV9 TRBD2 NA CASSLMTSVNEQFF TGTGCCAGCAGCCTCATGACTAGCGTCAATGAGCAGTTCTTC
TRBJ2-1 TRBV30 NA NA CALENSGVEWFF TGTGCCTTAGAGAATTCAGGCGTCGAGTGGTTCTTC
TRBJ2-1 TRBV7-2 NA NA CASSFETYNEQFF TGTGCCAGCAGCTTCGAGACTTACAATGAGCAGTTCTTC
TRBJ1-6 TRBV19 NA NA CASSLLPGLNNSPLHF TGTGCCAGTAGTCTCCTTCCGGGACTCAATAATTCACCCCTCCACTTT
TRBJ2-5 TRBV19 NA NA CASAARGTQYF TGTGCCAGTGCGGCACGGGGGACCCAGTACTTC
TRBJ2-1 TRBV9 TRBD2 NA CASSPLAGGPGEQFF TGTGCCAGCAGCCCACTAGCGGGAGGGCCGGGTGAGCAGTTCTTC
TRBJ2-7 TRBV6-1 TRBD2 NA CASSEVTGGTYEQYF TGTGCCAGCAGTGAAGTAACGGGAGGGACCTACGAGCAGTACTTC
TRBJ2-1 TRBV12-3/TRBV12-4 TRBD1 NA CASSYNRGEQFF TGTGCCAGCAGTTACAACAGGGGTGAGCAGTTCTTC
TRBJ1-5 TRBV12-5 NA NA CASGTQGQSNQPQHF TGTGCTAGTGGTACACAGGGACAAAGCAATCAGCCCCAGCATTTT
TRBJ1-4 TRBV23-1 TRBD1 NA CASSQSGQGSSYEKLFF TGCGCCAGCAGTCAATCGGGACAGGGAAGTTCGTATGAAAAACTGTTTTTT
TRBJ1-1 TRBV6-5 TRBD1 NA CASTPGQENTEAFF TGTGCCAGCACCCCGGGACAGGAGAACACTGAAGCTTTCTTT
TRBJ2-1 TRBV7-6 TRBD2 NA CASSPLAGAGNNEQFF TGTGCCAGCAGCCCACTTGCCGGAGCGGGGAACAATGAGCAGTTCTTC
TRBJ1-4 TRBV3-1/TRBV3-2 NA NA CASSHRSGPGAEKLFF TGTGCCAGCAGCCACCGTAGCGGTCCGGGAGCGGAAAAACTGTTTTTT
TRBJ2-5 TRBV9 NA NA CASSPRLNSQETQYF TGTGCCAGCAGCCCTCGACTAAACTCCCAAGAGACCCAGTACTTC
TRBJ2-3 TRBV7-3 TRBD2 NA CASSLGRGGLADTDTQYF TGTGCCAGCAGTTTAGGCCGGGGGGGACTAGCGGACACAGATACGCAGTATTTT
TRBJ1-4 TRBV21-1 NA NA CASSNGQFLF TGTGCCAGCAGCAATGGACAGTTTCTTTTT
TRBJ2-3 TRBV6-2/TRBV6-3 TRBD2 NA CASSYETSGGRADTQYF TGTGCCAGCAGTTACGAGACTAGCGGGGGTCGCGCAGATACGCAGTATTTT
TRBJ2-1 TRBV7-8 TRBD2 NA CASSGYSGSFGTYNEQFF TGTGCCAGCAGCGGATATAGCGGGAGTTTTGGGACCTACAATGAGCAGTTCTTC
TRBJ2-2 TRBV6-4 NA once CASSALENTGELFF TGTGCCAGCAGTGCACTAGAGAACACCGGGGAGCTGTTTTTT
TRBJ2-1 TRBV5-6 TRBD2 NA CASSWGVAGSPSYNEQFF TGTGCCAGCAGCTGGGGGGTAGCGGGGTCACCCTCCTACAATGAGCAGTTCTTC
TRBJ2-3 TRBV6-5 NA NA CASSFATPTDTQYF TGTGCCAGCAGTTTCGCGACACCCACAGATACGCAGTATTTT
TRBJ2-7 TRBV27 TRBD1 NA CASRPGQGNVDPYEQYF TGTGCCAGCAGGCCGGGACAGGGGAATGTGGACCCCTACGAGCAGTACTTC
TRBJ2-3 TRBV5-8 TRBD1 once CASSRGQMGDTQYF TGTGCCAGCAGCAGGGGACAGATGGGAGATACGCAGTATTTT
TRBJ1-2 TRBV7-9 NA NA CASSRADSLYGYTF TGTGCCAGCAGCCGGGCGGACAGTCTCTATGGCTACACCTTC
TRBJ2-1 TRBV19 TRBD2 NA CASSILAEGSEQFF TGTGCCAGTAGTATCCTAGCGGAAGGTAGTGAGCAGTTCTTC
TRBJ2-5 TRBV29-1 NA NA CSAFQVPETQYF TGCAGCGCCTTCCAGGTGCCAGAGACCCAGTACTTC